One sample yielded the 14 T cell receptor beta chains listed below, sequenced in a study of cytomegalovirus exposure and HLA in healthy donors. Amplification used 60 Vbeta primers and 13 Jbeta primers. TCRdb's copy holds only in-frame clones and misses some; the assay was immunoSEQ multiplex PCR. The profile covers 210,000 or so clones, with about 89% appearing a single time and around 1.2% taken by the ten largest. The sequencing input was PBMCs. These receptors were taken from a man younger than 45 in good health and CMV-seronegative.

The J gene is TRBJ2-3, the V gene TRBV9; D is perhaps TRBD2 (6 bases). The CDR3 contains 14 residues. Looked up from germline, CDR1 is SGDLS and CDR2 is YYNGEE. V gave up 0 bases and J gave up 4 bases, with 9 bases separating them. Here the CDR3 reads CASSVVGLADTQYF. In DNA form, the CDR3 reads TGTGCCAGCAGCGTAGTGGGACTTGCAGATACGCAGTATTTT.

The chain links TRBV13 to TRBJ2-7; 11 bases fit TRBD1. This CDR3 region has 17 residues. From germline, CDR1 is PRHDT and CDR2 FYEKMQ (reference sequence). V gave up 5 bases and J gave up 1 base; unmatched junction bases: 10. CDR3 coding DNA: TGTGCCAGCAGCCCAAGGGAGGGGGACAGGGGGTCCTACGAGCAGTACTTC. As protein: CASSPREGDRGSYEQYF.

The rearrangement joins TRBV5-4 to TRBJ2-1, with D perhaps TRBD1 (6 bases). This CDR3 contains 15 residues. Trimming stripped 5 bases from V and 6 bases from J, with 18 bases between. Germline CDR1 is SGHNT and CDR2 is YYREEE (reference sequence). CDR3 DNA: TGTGCCAGCAGTCCCTTACTCAGGGGCGGCAATGAGCAGTTCTTC. It translates to CASSPLLRGGNEQFF. The full variable domain, rest sourced from reference TRBV5-4 and TRBJ2-1, is ETGVTQSPTHLIKTRGQQVTLRCSSQSGHNTVSWYQQALGQGPQFIFQYYREEENGRGNFPPRFSGLQFPNYSSELNVNALELDDSALYLCASSPLLRGGNEQFFGPGTRLTVL.

The J gene is TRBJ2-7, the V gene TRBV28; a weak D match, TRBD2 (5 bases). V was shortened by 2 bases and J by 7 bases, with 12 bases between the two germline ends. The CDR3 length is 13 residues. Germline loops: CDR1 MDHEN, CDR2 SYDVKM. Here the CDR3 DNA reads TGTGCCAGCAGTTTACCGGGGTCCCGGGAGCAGTACTTC. This codes for CASSLPGSREQYF.

The chain combines TRBV6-4 with TRBJ2-5, with TRBD2 matching over 15 bases. The CDR3 is made up of 17 amino acids. Germline CDR1 reads MRHNA; CDR2 reads SNTAGT. J was trimmed by 5 bases and V by 7 bases; bases with no gene match: 11. CDR3 amino acids: CASNRTSGGAERETQYF. The CDR3 coding sequence is TGTGCCAGCAATCGGACTAGCGGGGGGGCCGAGCGGGAGACCCAGTACTTC.

On this clone: Other DNA sequences in this specimen translate into the identical CDR3. V usage is TRBV11-2 and J usage is TRBJ2-1, with 10 bases aligning to TRBD2. The germline V gene has CDR1 SGHAT and CDR2 FQNNGV. The V segment lost 2 bases and the J segment 4 bases; nucleotides outside the gene matches: 2. The CDR3 spans 15 residues. The CDR3 is CASSLPAGGYNEQFF. CDR3 DNA sequence: TGTGCCAGCAGCTTACCAGCGGGGGGGTACAATGAGCAGTTCTTC.

In this sample, this clone turned up a few times. This chain uses TRBV4-3 with TRBJ2-3; D unresolved. The CDR3 runs to 15 residues. Germline V lookup: CDR1 LGHNA, CDR2 YSLEER. Trimming left V 1 base short and J 2 bases short, with 10 bases between. This CDR3 is CASSQGTETTDTQYF. The CDR3 coding sequence is TGCGCCAGCAGCCAAGGCACAGAAACCACAGATACGCAGTATTTT.

Only one count was recorded for this clone. The rearrangement joins TRBV27 to TRBJ1-5, with D perhaps TRBD1 (6 bases). Germline CDR1 MNHEY, CDR2 SMNVEV (reference sequence). Trimming left V 6 bases short and J 1 base short, with 13 bases between. The CDR3 runs 15 residues. CDR3 loop: CASRDGGASNQPQHF. The CDR3 bases are TGTGCCAGCAGGGACGGGGGGGCCAGCAATCAGCCCCAGCATTTT.

The chain employs TRBV4-1 and TRBJ2-1; 13 bases are shared with TRBD2. The CDR3 is 16 amino acids. Germline V CDR1 and CDR2: MGHRA, YSYEKL. V lost 1 base to trimming and J lost 7 bases; unmatched junction nucleotides: 4. CDR3 DNA: TGCGCCAGCAGCCAAGCGGGACTAGCGGGGCTAAATGAGCAGTTCTTC. Translation gives CASSQAGLAGLNEQFF.

The chain is built from TRBV5-6 and TRBJ1-1, with TRBD1 matching 9 bases. Germline lookup yields CDR1 SGHDT and CDR2 YYEEEE. Trimming took 1 base from V and 0 from J; bases not matched to a gene: 1. This CDR3 has 15 residues. In DNA, the CDR3 is TGTGCCAGCAGCTTGTGGACAGGGGTGAACACTGAAGCTTTCTTT. Protein sequence: CASSLWTGVNTEAFF.

This clone was counted only a few times. The chain joins TRBV11-2 to TRBJ1-1; 7 bases map to TRBD1. The V gene end was trimmed by 7 bases and the J gene end by 0 bases; junction bases not matched to a gene: 8. This CDR3 is 15 amino acids long. CDR1 is SGHAT and CDR2 is FQNNGV in the germline V gene. The CDR3 region is CASKEEDRLNTEAFF. In DNA, the CDR3 is TGTGCCAGCAAAGAAGAGGACAGGTTGAACACTGAAGCTTTCTTT.

The chain links TRBV7-6 to TRBJ2-1; D is ambiguous. This CDR3 has 14 amino acids. The germline V gene encodes CDR1 SGHVS and CDR2 FNYEAQ. V dropped 2 bases and J dropped 3 bases, with 8 bases sitting between them. CDR3 sequence reads: CASSLLLNYNEQFF. The DNA for the CDR3 is TGTGCCAGCAGCTTACTTCTTAACTACAATGAGCAGTTCTTC.

This chain connects TRBV5-1 to TRBJ2-1; 7 nucleotides match TRBD2. After removal of 1 base from V and 9 bases from J, the junction contained 7 bases not matched to a gene. The CDR3 runs to 14 residues. Germline CDR1 and CDR2: SGHRS and YFSETQ. The DNA for the CDR3 is TGCGCCAGCAGCTTGCGGGCGGGGGACGGTGAGCAGTTCTTC. Its translation: CASSLRAGDGEQFF.

This clone was observed once. The chain recombines TRBV6-5 with TRBJ2-3; TRBD2 matches 7 bases. This CDR3 comprises 16 residues. J gave up 4 bases and V 2 bases, and 9 bases lay outside the gene matches. From germline, CDR1 is MNHEY and CDR2 SVGAGI. For the CDR3, the DNA is TGTGCCAGCAGTTACGGAGGCGGGGGAGGCTCAGATACGCAGTATTTT. As protein: CASSYGGGGGSDTQYF.